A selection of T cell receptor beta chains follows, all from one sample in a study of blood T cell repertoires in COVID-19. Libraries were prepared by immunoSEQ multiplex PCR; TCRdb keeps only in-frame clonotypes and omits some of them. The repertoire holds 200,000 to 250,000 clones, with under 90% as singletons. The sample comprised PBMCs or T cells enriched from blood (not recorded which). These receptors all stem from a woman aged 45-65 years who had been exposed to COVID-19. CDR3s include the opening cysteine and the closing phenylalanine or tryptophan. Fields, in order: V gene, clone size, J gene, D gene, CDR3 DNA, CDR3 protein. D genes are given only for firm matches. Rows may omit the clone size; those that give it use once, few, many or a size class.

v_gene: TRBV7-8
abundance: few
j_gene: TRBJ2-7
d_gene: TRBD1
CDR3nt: TGTGCCAGCAGGGCCGGGACAGATTACGAGCAGTACTTC
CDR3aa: CASRAGTDYEQYF

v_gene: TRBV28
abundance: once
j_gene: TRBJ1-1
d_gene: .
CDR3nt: TGTGCCAGCAATCCTCCGGGACTTCGAACTGAAGCTTTCTTT
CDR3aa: CASNPPGLRTEAFF

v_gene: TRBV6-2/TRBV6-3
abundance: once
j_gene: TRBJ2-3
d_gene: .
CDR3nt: TGTGCCAGCAGTTACGGGCAGGGAAGCACAGATACGCAGTATTTT
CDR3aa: CASSYGQGSTDTQYF

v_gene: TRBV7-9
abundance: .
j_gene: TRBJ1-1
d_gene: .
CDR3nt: TGTGCCAGCAGCTTAAAAGGGACAAGCAACACTGAAGCTTTCTTT
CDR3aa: CASSLKGTSNTEAFF

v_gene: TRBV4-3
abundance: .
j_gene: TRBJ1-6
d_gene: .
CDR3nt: TGCGCCAGCAGTCGACAGAGATATAATTCACCCCTCCACTTT
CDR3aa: CASSRQRYNSPLHF

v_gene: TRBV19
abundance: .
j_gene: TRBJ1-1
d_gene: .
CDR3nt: TGTGCCAGTAGTAAATTCAAACAGGATGTTGAAGCTTTCTTT
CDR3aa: CASSKFKQDVEAFF

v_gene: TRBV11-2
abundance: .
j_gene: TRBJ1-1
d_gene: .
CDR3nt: TGTGCCAGCAGCTGGGTAGGGCTCAGCGGCGTTGAAGCTTTCTTT
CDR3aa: CASSWVGLSGVEAFF

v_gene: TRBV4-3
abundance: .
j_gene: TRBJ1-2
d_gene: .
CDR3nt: TGCGCCAGCAGCCAAGTATTAGGGGAGGGAGCCAACTATGGCTACACCTTC
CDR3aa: CASSQVLGEGANYGYTF

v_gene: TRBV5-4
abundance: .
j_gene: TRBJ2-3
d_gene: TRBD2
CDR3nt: TGTGCCAGCAGCCAGGCCCGAAGCGGGGAAGATACGCAGTATTTT
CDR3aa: CASSQARSGEDTQYF

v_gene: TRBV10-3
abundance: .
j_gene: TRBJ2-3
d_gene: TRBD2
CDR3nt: TGTGCCATCAGTGAGAGCCCTAGCGGGGGGGCTGGAGATACGCAGTATTTT
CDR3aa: CAISESPSGGAGDTQYF

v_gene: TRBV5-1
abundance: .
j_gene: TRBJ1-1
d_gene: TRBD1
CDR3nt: TGCGCCAGCAGCTTGGTGACAGGGGGCACTGAAGCTTTCTTT
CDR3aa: CASSLVTGGTEAFF

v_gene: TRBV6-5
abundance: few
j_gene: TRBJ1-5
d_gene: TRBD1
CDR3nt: TGTGCCAGTTCGACAGGGCTCCAGCATTTT
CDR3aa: CASSTGLQHF

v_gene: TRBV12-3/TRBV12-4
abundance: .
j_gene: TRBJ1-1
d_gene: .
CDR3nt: TGTGCCAGCAGTTTTAAGCGGGACACTGAAGCTTTCTTT
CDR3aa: CASSFKRDTEAFF

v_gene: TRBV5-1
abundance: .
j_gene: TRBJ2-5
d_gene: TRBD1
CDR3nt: TGCGCCAGCAGCGCTGGGACAGGTCAAGAGACCCAGTACTTC
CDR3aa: CASSAGTGQETQYF

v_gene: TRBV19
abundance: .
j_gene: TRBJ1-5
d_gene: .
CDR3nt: TGTGCCAGTAGTATAGGGCGGGCCGCCCGCAATCAGCCCCAGCATTTT
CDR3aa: CASSIGRAARNQPQHF

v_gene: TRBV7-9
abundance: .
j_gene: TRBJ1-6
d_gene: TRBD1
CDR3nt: TGTGCCAGCAGCCTTGGGACAGGGGTCTATTCACCCCTCCACTTT
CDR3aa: CASSLGTGVYSPLHF

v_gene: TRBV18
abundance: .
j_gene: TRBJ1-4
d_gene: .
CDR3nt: TGTGCCAGCTCACCTATCAGGGTGACTAATGAAAAACTGTTTTTT
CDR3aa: CASSPIRVTNEKLFF

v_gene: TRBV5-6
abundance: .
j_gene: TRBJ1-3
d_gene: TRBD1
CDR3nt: TGTGCCAGCAGCTCGACAGGGGCGAGTGGAAACACCATATATTTT
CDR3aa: CASSSTGASGNTIYF

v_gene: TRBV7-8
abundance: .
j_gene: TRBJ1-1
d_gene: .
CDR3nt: TGTGCCAGCAGTAAAATCGACACTGAAGCTTTCTTT
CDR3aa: CASSKIDTEAFF

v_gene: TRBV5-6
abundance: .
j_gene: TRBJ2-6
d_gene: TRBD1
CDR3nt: TGTGCCAGCAGGGGGCCCCGGGACAGGGGCTCTGGGGCCAACGTCCTGACTTTC
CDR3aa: CASRGPRDRGSGANVLTF

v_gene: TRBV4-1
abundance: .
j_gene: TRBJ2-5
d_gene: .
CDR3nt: TGCGCCAGCAGCCACGAGGCGTGGGAAGAGACCCAGTACTTC
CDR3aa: CASSHEAWEETQYF

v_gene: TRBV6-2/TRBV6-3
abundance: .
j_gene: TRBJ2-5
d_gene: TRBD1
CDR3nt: TGTGCCAGCAGTTACTCACCCCGGACAGGGTCCCTGGAGACCCAGTACTTC
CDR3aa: CASSYSPRTGSLETQYF

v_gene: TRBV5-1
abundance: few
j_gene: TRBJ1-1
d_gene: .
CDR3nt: TGCGCCAGCAGCCCCCTCGGGCTCACCGAGGGAGCTTTCTTT
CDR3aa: CASSPLGLTEGAFF

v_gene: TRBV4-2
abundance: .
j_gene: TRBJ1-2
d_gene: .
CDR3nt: TGTGCCAGCAGCCAAGTAGGGGCAGATGGCTACACCTTC
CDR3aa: CASSQVGADGYTF

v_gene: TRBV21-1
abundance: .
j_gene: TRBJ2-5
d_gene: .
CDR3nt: TGTGCCGATGTCCGGGACAGGGGAATGAAGGAGACCCAGTACTTC
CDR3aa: CADVRDRGMKETQYF

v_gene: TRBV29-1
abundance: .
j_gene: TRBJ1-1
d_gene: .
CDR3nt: TGCAGCACCAGGGTCTCTGAAGCTTTCTTT
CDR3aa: CSTRVSEAFF

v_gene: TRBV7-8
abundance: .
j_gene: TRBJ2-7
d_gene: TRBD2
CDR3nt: TGTGCCAGCAGCCCGGGGGGGGGACGGGGATACGAGCAGTACTTC
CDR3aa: CASSPGGGRGYEQYF

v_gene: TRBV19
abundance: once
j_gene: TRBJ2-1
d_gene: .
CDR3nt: TGTGCCAGTAGTACCGGCTTGGGCATCAATGAGCAGTTCTTC
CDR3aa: CASSTGLGINEQFF

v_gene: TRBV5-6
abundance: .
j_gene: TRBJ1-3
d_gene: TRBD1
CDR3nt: TGTGCCAGCAGCTTGGGACAGGGGAACACCATATATTTT
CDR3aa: CASSLGQGNTIYF